The clone carrying this T cell receptor beta chain occurred a few times. The target antigen is unknown. The data were taken from a study of response to subunit inactivated influenza vaccine. Points from the study as a whole: The authors suggested that every seasonal influenza vaccination recruits few new T cells.

TCRdb independently ran MiXCR on the RT-PCR reads; one entry per CDR3 protein. Here the sample spans approximately 520,000 distinct CDR3 sequences, roughly 27% being singletons. Per germline, CDR1 SEHNR and CDR2 FQNEAQ (reference sequence). The CDR3 loop spans 16 amino acids. The ends were cut back, 6 bases at V and 0 bases at J, with 14 bases in the middle. The receptor comes from a man aged 50-59 years who received an inactivated influenza vaccine. The chain is built from TRBV7-9 and TRBJ1-4; unclear D gene. Sequencing was performed on CD4+ T cells sorted from PBMCs, taken around 5 days after vaccination. CDR3 protein: CASRRLTRSTNEKLFF. In nucleotides, the CDR3 is TGTGCCAGCAGACGTCTCACACGTTCAACTAATGAAAAACTGTTTTTT.